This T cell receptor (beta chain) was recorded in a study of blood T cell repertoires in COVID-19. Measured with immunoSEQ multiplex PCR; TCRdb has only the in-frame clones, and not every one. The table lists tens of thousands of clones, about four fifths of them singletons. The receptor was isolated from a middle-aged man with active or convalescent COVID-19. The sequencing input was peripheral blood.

CDR3 sequence reads: CATWCGQAYFEQYF. As DNA, the CDR3 is TGTGCCACCTGGTGCGGGCAGGCCTACTTTGAGCAGTACTTC. The chain has TRBV24-1 and TRBJ2-7; TRBD2 is a possible D gene (5 bases). The CDR3 loop spans 14 amino acids. V was trimmed by 9 bases and J by 7 bases, leaving 21 bases between them. Germline V CDR1 and CDR2: KGHDR, SFDVKD.